Listed below are T cell receptor beta chains from one sample, sequenced in a study of cytotoxic CD8 clonotypes in ibrutinib-treated CLL. The table came from immunoSEQ multiplex PCR; TCRdb's copy has only in-frame clones and leaves some out. The profile shows 130,000 to 150,000 clones, about 79% of them singletons. The sequenced sample was PBMCs, obtained after 12 months of ibrutinib treatment. Receptor source: a human donor with chronic lymphocytic leukemia. Both conserved end residues are part of each CDR3. D genes are given only for firm matches. Clone size appears in some rows only: once, few, many, or a class for an expanded clone.

J gene | V gene | D gene | clone size | CDR3 DNA | CDR3 protein
TRBJ2-2 | TRBV18 | TRBD1 | NA | TGTGCCAGCTCACCACCGAACGGGGACAGGGCTTTGAACACCGGGGAGCTGTTTTTT | CASSPPNGDRALNTGELFF
TRBJ1-1 | TRBV9 | NA | NA | TGTGCCAGCAGCGTAGGGGAGAACACTGAAGCTTTCTTT | CASSVGENTEAFF
TRBJ1-5 | TRBV10-3 | TRBD1 | NA | TGTGCCATAGGGACAGGGGGCACCCATCAGCCCCAGCATTTT | CAIGTGGTHQPQHF
TRBJ2-1 | TRBV4-3 | NA | NA | TGCGCCAGCAGCCAAGATTACGCGTACGATGAGCAGTTCTTC | CASSQDYAYDEQFF
TRBJ2-7 | TRBV18 | TRBD1 | NA | TGTGCCAGCTCACAATTGGGACAGGGGAGCTCCTACGAGCAGTACTTC | CASSQLGQGSSYEQYF
TRBJ1-5 | TRBV7-2 | TRBD1 | NA | TGTGCCAGCAGCTTAAGGGGACAGGGGTGGGAGCCCCAGCATTTT | CASSLRGQGWEPQHF
TRBJ2-1 | TRBV29-1 | NA | many | TGCAGCGTTGGGCCCAATGAGCAGTTCTTC | CSVGPNEQFF
TRBJ2-5 | TRBV19 | NA | NA | TGTGCCAGTAGTATTTCCGAGACCCAGTACTTC | CASSISETQYF
TRBJ2-3 | TRBV6-1 | NA | NA | TGTGCCAGCAGTACTAGACAGATCCCAGATACGCAGTATTTT | CASSTRQIPDTQYF
TRBJ1-2 | TRBV19 | NA | once | TGTGCCAGTAGTATTCAGCTACAGGGCCCTAACTATGGCTACACCTTC | CASSIQLQGPNYGYTF
TRBJ2-6 | TRBV19 | NA | NA | TGTGCCAGTAGATACGACAGGTCGGGGGCCAACGTCCTGACTTTC | CASRYDRSGANVLTF
TRBJ2-2 | TRBV27 | NA | NA | TGTGCCAGCAGGACAGGAATTTTTGAGCTGTTTTTT | CASRTGIFELFF
TRBJ1-1 | TRBV19 | NA | NA | TGTGCCAGTAGTATCAGTTTGAACACTGAAGCTTTCTTT | CASSISLNTEAFF
TRBJ2-7 | TRBV4-2 | TRBD2 | NA | TGTGCCAGCAGCCAAAGCCTAGCGGGGGGCTCCTACGAGCAGTACTTC | CASSQSLAGGSYEQYF
TRBJ1-2 | TRBV7-2 | NA | NA | TGTGCCAGCAGCTCACCCGGGACGGCTGACTATGGCTACACCTTC | CASSSPGTADYGYTF
TRBJ1-5 | TRBV7-2 | NA | NA | TGTGCCAGCAGCTTAGGGTTTAGTCAGCCCCAGCATTTT | CASSLGFSQPQHF
TRBJ2-5 | TRBV11-2 | NA | NA | TGTGCCAGCAGCTCCGTAGCGGTTTCGGAGACCCAGTACTTC | CASSSVAVSETQYF
TRBJ1-5 | TRBV27 | NA | NA | TGTGCCAGCAGTTTAATGGCGGGAAGCAATCAGCCCCAGCATTTT | CASSLMAGSNQPQHF
TRBJ1-1 | TRBV5-4 | NA | few | TGTGCCAGCACCAAGCCGGGAGGGACTGAAGCTTTCTTT | CASTKPGGTEAFF
TRBJ1-1 | TRBV4-1 | NA | NA | TGCGCCAGCAGCCAAGGCAGGGCTGAAGCTTTCTTT | CASSQGRAEAFF
TRBJ2-1 | TRBV11-2 | TRBD2 | NA | TGTGCCAGCAGCTATCCGGGACTAGCGGGGAATTACAATGAGCAGTTCTTC | CASSYPGLAGNYNEQFF
TRBJ2-1 | TRBV11-2 | NA | NA | TGTGCCAGCAGCTTTCTCTCACGGACCCATGAGCAGTTCTTC | CASSFLSRTHEQFF
TRBJ2-3 | TRBV25-1 | NA | NA | TGTGCCAGCAGTGAATTGGGCGGGAACGCAGGGGATACGCAGTATTTT | CASSELGGNAGDTQYF
TRBJ2-1 | TRBV21-1 | NA | once | TGTGCCAGCTACGGTCGGACTAGCGGTGTGAATGAGCAGTTCTTC | CASYGRTSGVNEQFF